The entry that follows covers one TCR beta chain sequence. Authors' processing steps: Amplification from reference gene primers served as the basis for estimated nucleated cell counts. Some clones are missing from TCRdb's copy, which holds only in-frame ones; the method was immunoSEQ multiplex PCR. That table is the source of V, J and clone size, and D and trimming were worked out from the DNA. The table records about 50,000 clones, 91% of them present only once. This sample was taken from a study of blood T cell repertoires in COVID-19. About the study: The United States, Italy and Spain provided the acute and convalescent COVID-19 samples.

This clonotype was obtained from a man between 45 and 60 years old with active COVID-19. The specimen was peripheral blood.

The CDR3 protein is CASSGRGLGSNQPQHF. CDR3 nucleotide sequence: TGCGCCAGCAGTGGTCGAGGGCTTGGAAGCAATCAGCCCCAGCATTTT. V is TRBV10-2 and J is TRBJ1-5; D uncertain. Trimming left V 4 bases short and J 1 base short, with 14 bases between. The germline gives CDR1 WSHSY, CDR2 SAAADI. The CDR3 totals 16 residues.